The 4 T cell receptor beta chains in this list originate from one sample, sequenced in a study of CD8+CD57+ T cells in acquired aplastic anemia. Profiles of TCR beta VDJ and CDR3 were generated from a genomic DNA template. TCRdb re-called the reads with MiXCR, one entry per CDR3 protein. This sample carries 260,000 or so distinct CDR3 sequences, roughly 82% of them seen once, and the ten largest clones take 40% to 55%. Those patients picked for sequencing had displayed CD8+CD57+ cell expansion on flow cytometry. The sequenced sample was sorted CD4+, CD8+, or CD8+CD57+ T cells (not recorded which) from PBMCs. These receptors all come from a human donor with aplastic anemia.

This clonotype was found once. The genes are TRBV11-3 and TRBJ2-5; no reliable D call. Between the trimmed V and J ends, which lost 0 bases and 8 bases, there was a span of 7 bases. Germline CDR1 and CDR2: SGHNT and YENEEA. The CDR3 loop spans 12 amino acids. The CDR3 nucleotides are TGTGCCAGCAGCTTAGATCTGAAAACCCAGTACTTC. The encoded protein is CASSLDLKTQYF.

The V call is TRBV7-8, the J call TRBJ2-1; 11 bases match TRBD2. The J segment lost 11 bases and the V segment lost 5 bases, leaving 11 bases of the junction unmatched. CDR3 size: 15 residues. Germline V gene sequence: CDR1 SGHVS, CDR2 FQNEAQ. The CDR3 loop reads CASSVGTSGIAQQFF. The CDR3 bases are TGTGCCAGCAGCGTGGGGACTAGCGGCATAGCTCAGCAGTTCTTC.

V gene TRBV7-2 combines with J gene TRBJ2-1, with D tentatively TRBD1 (5 bases). The CDR3 has 16 amino acids. The germline V gene encodes CDR1 SGHTA and CDR2 FQGNSA. Trimming cost V 1 base and J 13 bases, with 23 bases left between them. The CDR3 sequence is CASSLGGGHGTEYQFF. CDR3 in DNA: TGTGCCAGCAGCTTAGGGGGCGGACACGGTACGGAGTATCAGTTCTTC.

The gene calls are TRBV7-8 and TRBJ2-1; TRBD2 aligns across 7 bases. The CDR3 loop spans 16 amino acids. V shed 2 bases, J shed 8 bases, and the junction held 12 bases outside the gene matches. Germline V gene lookup returns CDR1 SGHVS and CDR2 FQNEAQ. CDR3 residues: CASSLQRSRGRDEQFF. CDR3 sequence (DNA): TGTGCCAGCAGCTTACAAAGAAGCCGGGGGAGGGATGAGCAGTTCTTC.